The sequence of this T cell receptor (beta chain) was determined in a study of vaccination and CD4 T cells after COVID-19. Across the whole study: PCR on nasal swabs identified SARS-CoV-2 in convalescent patients, of whom fewer than 10 were mild and one severe.

Treatment: approximately nine-day PBMC culture with coronavirus spike peptide pools or control peptides (ViraFEST assay). With about 10 ug/ml peptide pools and roughly 10 IU/ml IL-2, PBMCs were cultured at approximately 2 million per well. Germline loops: CDR1 DFQATT, CDR2 SNEGSKA (reference sequence). The CDR3 loop spans 14 amino acids. J lost 2 bases, V lost 0 bases, and 3 bases had no gene match. This clonotype was detected only a few times. The antigen remains unidentified. Sequencing of cultured CD4+ T cell DNA used the Oncomine TCR Beta short-read assay. TCRdb re-analysed the PCR reads in MiXCR, keeping a single row per CDR3 protein. Among under 25,000 distinct CDR3 sequences, approximately 26% were seen once, and the ten largest hold around 9.9%.

Sequencing input: cultured CD4+ T cells from blood. This sequence joins TRBV20-1 and TRBJ2-7; 8 bases are a match to TRBD1. This receptor was obtained from a human donor with COVID-19. The chain's CDR3 is CSARDSGQAYEQYF. As DNA, the CDR3 is TGCAGTGCTAGAGATTCGGGACAGGCCTACGAGCAGTACTTC.